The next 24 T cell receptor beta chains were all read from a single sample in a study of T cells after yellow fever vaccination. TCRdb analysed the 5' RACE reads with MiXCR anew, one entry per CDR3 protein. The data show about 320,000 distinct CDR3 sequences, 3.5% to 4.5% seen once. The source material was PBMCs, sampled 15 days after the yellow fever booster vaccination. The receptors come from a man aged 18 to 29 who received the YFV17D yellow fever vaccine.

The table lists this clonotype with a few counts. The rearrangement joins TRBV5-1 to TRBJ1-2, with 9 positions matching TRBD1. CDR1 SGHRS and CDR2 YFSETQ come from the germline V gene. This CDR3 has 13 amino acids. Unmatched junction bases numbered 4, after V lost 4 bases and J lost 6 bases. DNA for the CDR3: TGCGCCAGCAGCGTGGGACAGGGAGATGGCTACACCTTC. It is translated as CASSVGQGDGYTF.

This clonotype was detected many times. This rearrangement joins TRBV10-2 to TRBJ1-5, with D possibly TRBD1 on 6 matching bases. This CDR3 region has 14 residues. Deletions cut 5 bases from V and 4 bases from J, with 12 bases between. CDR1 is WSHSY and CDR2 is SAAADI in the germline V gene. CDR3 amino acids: CASSPDRKNQPQHF. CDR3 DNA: TGCGCCAGCAGTCCCGACAGGAAGAATCAGCCCCAGCATTTT.

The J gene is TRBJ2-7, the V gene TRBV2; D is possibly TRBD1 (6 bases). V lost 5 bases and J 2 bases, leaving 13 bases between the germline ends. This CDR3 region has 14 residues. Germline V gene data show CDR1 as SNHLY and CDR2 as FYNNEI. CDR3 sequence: CASSSDRLTYEQYV. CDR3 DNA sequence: TGTGCCAGCAGTTCCGACAGGCTAACCTACGAGCAGTACGTC.

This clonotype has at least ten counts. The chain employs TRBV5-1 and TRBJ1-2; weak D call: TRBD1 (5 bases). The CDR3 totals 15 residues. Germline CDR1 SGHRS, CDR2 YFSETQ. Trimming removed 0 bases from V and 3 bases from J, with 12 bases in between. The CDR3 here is CASSLDPGLDYGYTF. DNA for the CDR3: TGCGCCAGCAGCTTGGACCCGGGGCTCGACTATGGCTACACCTTC.

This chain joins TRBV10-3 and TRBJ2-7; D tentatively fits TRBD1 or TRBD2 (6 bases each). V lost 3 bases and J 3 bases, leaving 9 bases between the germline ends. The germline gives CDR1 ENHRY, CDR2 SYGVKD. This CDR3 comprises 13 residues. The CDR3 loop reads CAISDEGGYEQYF. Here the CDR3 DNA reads TGTGCCATCAGTGACGAGGGGGGCTACGAGCAGTACTTC.

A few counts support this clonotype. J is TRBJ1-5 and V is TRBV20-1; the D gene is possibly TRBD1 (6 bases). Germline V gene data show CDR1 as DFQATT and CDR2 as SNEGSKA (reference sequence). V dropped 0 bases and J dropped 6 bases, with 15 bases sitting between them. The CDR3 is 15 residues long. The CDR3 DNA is TGCAGTGCTAGAGATGCTACAGGGACGGGTCAGCCCCAGCATTTT. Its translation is CSARDATGTGQPQHF.

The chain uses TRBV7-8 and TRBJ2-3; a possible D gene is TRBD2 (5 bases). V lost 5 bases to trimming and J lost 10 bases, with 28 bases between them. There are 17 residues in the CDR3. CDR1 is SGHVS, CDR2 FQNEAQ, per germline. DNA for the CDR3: TGTGCCAGCAGCGGAGGAATGGGTGCCACCACTGTTCGAGCGCAGTATTTT. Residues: CASSGGMGATTVRAQYF.

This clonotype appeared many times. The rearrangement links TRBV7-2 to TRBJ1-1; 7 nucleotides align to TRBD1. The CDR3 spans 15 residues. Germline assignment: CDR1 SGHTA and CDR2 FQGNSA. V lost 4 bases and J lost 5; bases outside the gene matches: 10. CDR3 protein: CASSSTRQGGTEAFF. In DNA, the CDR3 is TGTGCCAGCAGCTCTACCCGACAGGGTGGTACTGAAGCTTTCTTT.

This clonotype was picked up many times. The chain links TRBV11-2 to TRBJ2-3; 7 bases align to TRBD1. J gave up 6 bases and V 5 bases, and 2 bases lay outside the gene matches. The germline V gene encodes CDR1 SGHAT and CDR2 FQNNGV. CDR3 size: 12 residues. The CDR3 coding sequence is TGTGCCAGCAGCCCACAGGGGGATACGCAGTATTTT. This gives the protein CASSPQGDTQYF.

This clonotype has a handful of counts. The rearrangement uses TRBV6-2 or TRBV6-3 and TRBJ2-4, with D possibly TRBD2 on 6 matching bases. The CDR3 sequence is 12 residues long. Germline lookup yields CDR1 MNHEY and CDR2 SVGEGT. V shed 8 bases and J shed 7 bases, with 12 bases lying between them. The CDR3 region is CASLGGNNIQYF. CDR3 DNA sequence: TGTGCCAGCCTCGGGGGTAATAACATTCAGTACTTC.

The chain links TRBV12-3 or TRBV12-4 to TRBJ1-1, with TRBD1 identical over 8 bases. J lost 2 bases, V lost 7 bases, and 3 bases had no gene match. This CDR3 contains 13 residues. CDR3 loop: CASKQGGNTEAFF. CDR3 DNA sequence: TGTGCCAGCAAACAGGGGGGTAACACTGAAGCTTTCTTT.

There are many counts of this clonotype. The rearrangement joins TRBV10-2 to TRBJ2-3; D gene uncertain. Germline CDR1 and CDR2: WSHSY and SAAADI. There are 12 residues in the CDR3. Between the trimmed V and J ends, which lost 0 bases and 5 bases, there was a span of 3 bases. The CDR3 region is CASSESGDTQYF. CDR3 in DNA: TGCGCCAGCAGTGAGTCCGGAGATACGCAGTATTTT.

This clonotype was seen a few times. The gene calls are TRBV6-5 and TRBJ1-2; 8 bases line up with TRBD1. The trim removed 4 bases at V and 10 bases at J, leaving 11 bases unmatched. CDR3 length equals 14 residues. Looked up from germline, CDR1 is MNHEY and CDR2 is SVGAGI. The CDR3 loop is CASSSLAGGSDYTF. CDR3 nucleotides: TGTGCCAGCAGTTCCCTCGCAGGGGGCAGCGACTACACCTTC.

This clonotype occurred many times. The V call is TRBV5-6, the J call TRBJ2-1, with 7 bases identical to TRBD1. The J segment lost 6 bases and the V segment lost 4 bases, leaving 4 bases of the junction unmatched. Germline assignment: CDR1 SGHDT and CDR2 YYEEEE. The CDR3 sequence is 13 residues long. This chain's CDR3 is CASSTGQLNEQFF. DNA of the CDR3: TGTGCCAGCAGCACGGGACAGCTCAATGAGCAGTTCTTC.

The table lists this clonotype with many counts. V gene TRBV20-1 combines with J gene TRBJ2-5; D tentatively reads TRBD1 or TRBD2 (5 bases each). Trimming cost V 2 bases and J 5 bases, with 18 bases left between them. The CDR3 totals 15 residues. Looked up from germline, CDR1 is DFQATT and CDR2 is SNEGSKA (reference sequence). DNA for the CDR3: TGCAGTGCTAGATCCCGAACACGGGGCGGGGAGACCCAGTACTTC. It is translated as CSARSRTRGGETQYF.

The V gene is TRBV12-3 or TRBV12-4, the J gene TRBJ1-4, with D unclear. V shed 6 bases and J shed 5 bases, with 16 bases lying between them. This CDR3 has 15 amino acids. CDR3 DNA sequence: TGTGCCAGCAGAATCCACAGCGGATCAAATGAAAAACTGTTTTTT. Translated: CASRIHSGSNEKLFF.

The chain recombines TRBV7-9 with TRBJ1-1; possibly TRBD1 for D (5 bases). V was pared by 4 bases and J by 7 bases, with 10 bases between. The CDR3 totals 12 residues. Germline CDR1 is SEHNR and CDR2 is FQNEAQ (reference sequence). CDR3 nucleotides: TGTGCCAGCAGCTCGGTGAGGGGTGAAGCTTTCTTT. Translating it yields CASSSVRGEAFF.

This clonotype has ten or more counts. The CDR3, as DNA: TGTGCCAGCAGCCCCTTAGCGGGACTCAGGGAGCTGTTTTTT. As protein: CASSPLAGLRELFF. The chain is built from TRBV7-3 and TRBJ2-2, with 8 bases that match TRBD2. Germline CDR1 and CDR2: SGHTA and FQGTGA. Unmatched junction bases numbered 8, after V lost 5 bases and J lost 9 bases. The CDR3 is made up of 14 amino acids. Complete variable domain (other parts from reference TRBV7-3 and TRBJ2-2): GAGVSQTPSNKVTEKGKYVELRCDPISGHTALYWYRQSLGQGPEFLIYFQGTGAADDSGLPNDRFFAVRPEGSVSTLKIQRTERGDSAVYLCASSPLAGLRELFFGEGSRLTVL.

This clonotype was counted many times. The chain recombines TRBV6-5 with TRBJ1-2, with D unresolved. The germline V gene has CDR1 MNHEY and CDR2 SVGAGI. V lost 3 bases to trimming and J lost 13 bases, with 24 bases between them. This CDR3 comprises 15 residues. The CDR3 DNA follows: TGTGCCAGCAGTTATGGGTTCGGGTATGGCTATCTCCTCACCTTC. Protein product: CASSYGFGYGYLLTF.

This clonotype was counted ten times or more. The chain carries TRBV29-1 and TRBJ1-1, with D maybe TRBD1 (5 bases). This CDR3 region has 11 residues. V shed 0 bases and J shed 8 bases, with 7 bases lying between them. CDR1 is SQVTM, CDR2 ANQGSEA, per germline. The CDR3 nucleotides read TGCAGCGTTGAAGATGGGGGAGAAGCTTTCTTT. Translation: CSVEDGGEAFF.

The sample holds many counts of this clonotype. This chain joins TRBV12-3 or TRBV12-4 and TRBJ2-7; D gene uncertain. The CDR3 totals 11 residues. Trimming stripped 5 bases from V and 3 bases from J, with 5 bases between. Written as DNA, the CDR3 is TGTGCCAGCAGTGACTTCTACGAGCAGTACTTC. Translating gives CASSDFYEQYF.

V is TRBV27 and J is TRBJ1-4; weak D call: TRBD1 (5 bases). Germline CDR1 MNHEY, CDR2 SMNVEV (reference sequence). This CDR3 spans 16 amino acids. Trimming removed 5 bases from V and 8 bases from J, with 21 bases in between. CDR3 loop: CASSPIDRVVAEKLFF. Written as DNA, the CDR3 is TGTGCCAGCAGTCCCATCGACAGAGTGGTAGCGGAAAAACTGTTTTTT.

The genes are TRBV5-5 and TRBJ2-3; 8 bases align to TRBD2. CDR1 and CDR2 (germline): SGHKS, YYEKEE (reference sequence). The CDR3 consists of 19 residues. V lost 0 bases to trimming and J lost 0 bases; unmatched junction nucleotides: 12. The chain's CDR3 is CASSLDWIGGGPSTDTQYF. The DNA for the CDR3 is TGTGCCAGCAGCTTGGATTGGATTGGCGGGGGGCCTAGCACAGATACGCAGTATTTT.

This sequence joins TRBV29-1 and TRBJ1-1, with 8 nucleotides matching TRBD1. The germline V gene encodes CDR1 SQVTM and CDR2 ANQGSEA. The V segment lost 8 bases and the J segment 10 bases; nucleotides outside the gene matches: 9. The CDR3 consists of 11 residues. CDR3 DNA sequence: TGCAGCCCAGACAGGGGTGGGGGAGCTTTCTTT. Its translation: CSPDRGGGAFF.